Shown below are 15 T cell receptor beta chains from a single sample sequenced in a study of blood T cell repertoires in COVID-19. Sequencing used immunoSEQ multiplex PCR; TCRdb keeps in-frame clones, though not all of them. The repertoire holds 150,000 to 200,000 clones, with approximately 80% as singletons. Sequencing used peripheral blood. The receptors originated from a man between 60 and 75 years old with acute or convalescent COVID-19.

This clone was picked up a small number of times. The genes are TRBV28 and TRBJ2-1; 10 bases are a match to TRBD1. V lost 8 bases, J lost 4 bases, and 5 bases stayed unmatched. The CDR3 contains 14 residues. Germline values: CDR1 MDHEN, CDR2 SYDVKM. The CDR3 region has the DNA TGTGCCAGCGAAAGGGACAGGGGATACAATGAGCAGTTCTTC. It translates to CASERDRGYNEQFF.

CDR3 in amino acids: CASSPGHRSSGANVLTF. In DNA, the CDR3 is TGTGCCAGCAGTCCGGGACACCGGAGCTCTGGGGCCAACGTCCTGACTTTC. This rearrangement joins TRBV6-2 or TRBV6-3 to TRBJ2-6; a weak D match, TRBD1 (6 bases). The V end lost 5 bases, the J end lost 0 bases, and 14 bases lay between the germline ends. The CDR3 has 17 residues. Germline loops: CDR1 MNHEY, CDR2 SVGEGT.

A single count supports this clone. The chain combines TRBV24-1 with TRBJ2-5; 10 positions agree with TRBD2. Germline V gene lookup returns CDR1 KGHDR and CDR2 SFDVKD. The CDR3 length is 15 residues. J lost 4 bases, V lost 7 bases, and 8 bases had no gene match. This CDR3 is CATSSLAGLRETQYF. The CDR3 DNA sequence: TGTGCCACCAGCTCACTAGCGGGACTAAGAGAGACCCAGTACTTC.

The genes are TRBV25-1 and TRBJ1-4; D not resolved. Germline CDR1 is MGHDK and CDR2 is SYGVNS. The germline V and J ends were trimmed by 4 bases and 4 bases, with 4 bases remaining between them. The CDR3 length is 12 residues. CDR3 nucleotides: TGTGCCAGCAGTGTAAATAATGAAAAACTGTTTTTT. It is translated as CASSVNNEKLFF.

The V call is TRBV5-8, the J call TRBJ2-1; TRBD1 aligns across 7 bases. Losses at the gene ends were 2 bases for V and 1 base for J; bases not matched to a gene: 3. Germline CDR1 is SGHTS and CDR2 is YDEGEE. The CDR3 contains 15 residues. DNA of the CDR3: TGTGCCAGCAGCTTTTACAGGGGTTCCTACAATGAGCAGTTCTTC. Translated, it gives CASSFYRGSYNEQFF.

CDR3 sequence reads: CASSDPGSVNTEAFF. CDR3 nucleotide sequence: TGTGCCAGCAGTGACCCAGGTAGTGTGAACACTGAAGCTTTCTTT. The V gene is TRBV6-1, the J gene TRBJ1-1; D is uncertain. Per the germline V gene, CDR1 is MNHNS and CDR2 is SASEGT. Trimming took off 3 bases at V and 0 bases at J, with 11 bases between the two ends. The CDR3 consists of 15 residues.

The chain joins TRBV21-1 to TRBJ1-1; the table calls TRBD1, which could not be checked here. TRBV21-1 represents a pseudogene. CDR3 length: 17 amino acids. CDR3 in DNA: TGTGCCAGCAGCAAAGCTGGGGACAGGGGAACGAACACTGAAGCTTTCTTT. Translating gives CASSKAGDRGTNTEAFF.

J is TRBJ1-1 and V is TRBV7-2; 7 nucleotides agree with TRBD1. V shed 2 bases and J 1 base; nucleotides not matched to a gene: 1. The CDR3 runs to 14 residues. The V gene's germline CDR1 is SGHTA and CDR2 FQGNSA. This CDR3 is CASSLRTGNTEAFF. The CDR3 DNA sequence: TGTGCCAGCAGCTTAAGGACAGGGAACACTGAAGCTTTCTTT.

The chain is built from TRBV6-2 or TRBV6-3 and TRBJ2-3, with 13 bases lining up with TRBD2. The V gene's germline CDR1 is MNHEY and CDR2 SVGEGT. The CDR3 consists of 16 residues. V was clipped by 8 bases and J by 2 bases; unmatched bases: 7. CDR3 DNA: TGTGCCAGCCGTTGGACTAGCGGGGGCCTCACAGATACGCAGTATTTT. This translates into CASRWTSGGLTDTQYF.

The CDR3 spells CASSPGGTGGNTEAFF. The CDR3, as DNA: TGTGCCAGCAGTCCCGGGGGGACAGGCGGGAACACTGAAGCTTTCTTT. The chain joins TRBV28 to TRBJ1-1, with TRBD1 matching over 8 bases. Looked up from germline, CDR1 is MDHEN and CDR2 is SYDVKM. After removal of 5 bases from V and 1 base from J, the junction contained 9 bases not matched to a gene. This CDR3 has 16 amino acids.

This clone has only a few counts. This chain uses TRBV11-3 with TRBJ2-1, with D perhaps matching TRBD1 (6 bases). Germline CDR1 is SGHNT and CDR2 is YENEEA. This CDR3 region has 15 residues. V was trimmed by 3 bases and J by 6 bases, leaving 15 bases between them. CDR3 loop: CASSFTGHQSNEQFF. The CDR3 nucleotides are TGTGCCAGCAGCTTCACGGGACATCAAAGCAATGAGCAGTTCTTC. Full variable domain (remainder filled in from reference TRBV11-3 and TRBJ2-1): EAGVVQSPRYKIIEKKQPVAFWCNPISGHNTLYWYLQNLGQGPELLIRYENEEAVDDSQLPKDRFSAERLKGVDSTLKIQPAELGDSAVYLCASSFTGHQSNEQFFGPGTRLTVL.

The V and J genes are TRBV6-5 and TRBJ2-7; 10 nucleotides align to TRBD1. Germline lookup yields CDR1 MNHEY and CDR2 SVGAGI. The CDR3 covers 10 residues. With V trimmed by 8 bases and J by 12 bases, 4 bases remained unmatched. The CDR3 nucleotides are TGTGCCAGCGGCCGGGACAGGGGGTACTTC. This codes for CASGRDRGYF.

The CDR3 DNA reads as TGTGCCAGCAGCCAAGGGCGGGAGGCCGGGGAGCTGTTTTTT. Protein: CASSQGREAGELFF. The chain is built from TRBV3-1 (or the pseudogene TRBV3-2) and TRBJ2-2, with 8 bases lining up with TRBD2. The CDR3 is 14 residues long. Germline trimming cut 1 base from V and 6 bases from J; bases unmatched to any gene: 1. Per the germline V gene, CDR1 is LGHDT and CDR2 is YNNKEL (reference sequence).

This clone occurred once. V is TRBV5-1 and J is TRBJ2-2; D not certain. Trimming removed 1 base from V and 3 bases from J, with 10 bases in between. Per germline, CDR1 SGHRS and CDR2 YFSETQ. The length of the CDR3 is 15 residues. The CDR3 DNA follows: TGCGCCAGCAGCTTGCAAGTTCGAGACACCGGGGAGCTGTTTTTT. Its translation is CASSLQVRDTGELFF.

This clone showed up just a few times. The V call is TRBV5-1, the J call TRBJ2-4, with 8 positions matching TRBD1. This CDR3 contains 17 residues. Germline values: CDR1 SGHRS, CDR2 YFSETQ. The V segment lost 0 bases and the J segment 2 bases; nucleotides outside the gene matches: 7. CDR3 sequence reads: CASSLARQGTTKNIQYF. Written as DNA, the CDR3 is TGCGCCAGCAGCTTGGCCCGACAGGGGACCACCAAAAACATTCAGTACTTC.